The 22 T cell receptor beta chains presented below share a single source sample, sequenced in a study of control samples from healthy donors and cancer patients. Generated by immunoSEQ multiplex PCR, the TCRdb table keeps only in-frame clones and is missing some. Among about 160,000 clones, nearly 96% were seen once, and the ten largest hold about 0.94%. Input material: blood. The source is a woman between 25 and 40 years old in good health.

The J gene is TRBJ1-3, the V gene TRBV28; possible D gene TRBD1, 6 bases. In germline, CDR1 is MDHEN, CDR2 SYDVKM. V gave up 4 bases and J gave up 0 bases, with 16 bases separating them. The CDR3 length is 17 residues. The CDR3 sequence is CASSSDRNSISGNTIYF. As DNA, the CDR3 is TGTGCCAGCAGTTCGGACAGAAATTCTATCTCTGGAAACACCATATATTTT.

The genes are TRBV30 and TRBJ1-6; no definite D call. Germline V gene data show CDR1 as GTSNPN and CDR2 as SVGIG (reference sequence). The germline V and J ends were trimmed by 3 bases and 8 bases, with 17 bases remaining between them. The CDR3 length is 15 residues. The CDR3 DNA is TGTGCCTGGAGGAGACTTTCCGGCGGGGATTCACCCCTCCACTTT. Protein product: CAWRRLSGGDSPLHF. The variable domain in full, completed from reference TRBV30 and TRBJ1-6, reads SQTIHQWPATLVQPVGSPLSLECTVEGTSNPNLYWYRQAAGRGLQLLFYSVGIGQISSEVPQNLSASRPQDRQFILSSKKLLLSDSGFYLCAWRRLSGGDSPLHFGNGTRLTVT.

The chain is built from TRBV12-5 and TRBJ2-1, with D unclear. Trimming cost V 0 bases and J 4 bases, with 1 base left between them. The CDR3 contains 12 residues. The V gene's germline CDR1 is LGHNT and CDR2 FRNRAP. CDR3 residues: CASGLVYNEQFF. The CDR3 DNA reads TGTGCTAGTGGTTTGGTATACAATGAGCAGTTCTTC.

The V call is TRBV9, the J call TRBJ2-2; 9 bases agree with TRBD2. Trimming cost V 4 bases and J 6 bases; bases outside gene matches: 7. CDR3 size: 15 residues. Germline CDR1 and CDR2: SGDLS and YYNGEE. The DNA of the CDR3 is TGTGCCAGCAGCAGGCTAGCGGGGTCAGCCGGGGAGCTGTTTTTT. Its protein is CASSRLAGSAGELFF. Variable domain in full (rest from reference TRBV9 and TRBJ2-2): DSGVTQTPKHLITATGQRVTLRCSPRSGDLSVYWYQQSLDQGLQFLIQYYNGEERAKGNILERFSAQQFPDLHSELNLSSLELGDSALYFCASSRLAGSAGELFFGEGSRLTVL.

The chain couples TRBV25-1 to TRBJ1-4, with D unclear. The CDR3 runs 13 residues. Germline V gives CDR1 MGHDK, CDR2 SYGVNS. The germline V and J ends were trimmed by 10 bases and 7 bases, with 16 bases remaining between them. CDR3 loop: CATASLSGEKLFF. The CDR3 DNA reads TGTGCCACCGCTTCCTTGTCTGGTGAAAAACTGTTTTTT.

The chain recombines TRBV4-1 with TRBJ2-5, with 10 bases matching TRBD2. This CDR3 is built from 14 residues. Germline values: CDR1 MGHRA, CDR2 YSYEKL. V trimming: 1 base; J trimming: 13 bases; junction bases outside the gene matches: 9. DNA of the CDR3: TGCGCCAGCAGCCAAGTTAGCGGGGGGTTTTTACCGTACTTC. Residues: CASSQVSGGFLPYF.

This rearrangement joins TRBV6-5 to TRBJ2-7, with 10 bases fitting TRBD2. The junction had 6 bases not matched to a gene; V was cut back by 7 bases and J by 0 bases. The CDR3 spans 15 residues. The germline V gene encodes CDR1 MNHEY and CDR2 SVGAGI. The CDR3 DNA reads as TGTGCCAGCAACTCCGGGACTAGCGCCTCCTACGAGCAGTACTTC. Amino acids: CASNSGTSASYEQYF.

The rearrangement uses TRBV29-1 and TRBJ1-2; D is undetermined. The CDR3 contains 16 residues. Germline V gene data show CDR1 as SQVTM and CDR2 as ANQGSEA. V was trimmed by 6 bases and J by 4 bases, leaving 24 bases between them. CDR3 nucleotides: TGCAGCGTCGAGACCAACACTCGGACTGTTGGCTATGGCTACACCTTC. Its protein is CSVETNTRTVGYGYTF.

The V and J genes are TRBV10-3 and TRBJ2-1; 9 positions match TRBD2. The germline V gene has CDR1 ENHRY and CDR2 SYGVKD. With V trimmed by 2 bases and J by 8 bases, 10 bases remained unmatched. The CDR3 runs to 16 residues. The CDR3, as DNA: TGTGCCATCAGTGAGCGTAGCGGGGGAATCGGCTATGAGCAGTTCTTC. This translates into CAISERSGGIGYEQFF.

The chain joins TRBV19 to TRBJ2-3; D unclear. The germline V and J ends were trimmed by 1 base and 5 bases, with 7 bases remaining between them. This CDR3 region has 13 residues. CDR1 LNHDA and CDR2 SQIVND come from the germline V gene (reference sequence). This chain's CDR3 is CASSIGVGDTQYF. Written as DNA, the CDR3 is TGTGCCAGTAGTATAGGGGTAGGAGATACGCAGTATTTT.

The J gene is TRBJ1-6, the V gene TRBV13; D may be TRBD1 (6 bases). The ends were cut back, 0 bases at V and 10 bases at J, with 13 bases in the middle. From germline, CDR1 is PRHDT and CDR2 FYEKMQ (reference sequence). This CDR3 is built from 15 residues. CDR3 region: CASSLGTGQQSPLHF. CDR3 nucleotides: TGTGCCAGCAGCTTAGGGACAGGCCAACAGTCACCCCTCCACTTT.

This clone was seen only once. V is TRBV27 and J is TRBJ2-2; TRBD2 aligns across 7 bases. CDR3 length equals 17 residues. V trimming: 4 bases; J trimming: 0 bases; junction bases outside the gene matches: 8. In germline, CDR1 is MNHEY, CDR2 SMNVEV (reference sequence). CDR3 sequence: CASSSKLTSANTGELFF. The CDR3 bases are TGTGCCAGCAGTTCGAAACTAACTAGCGCGAACACCGGGGAGCTGTTTTTT.

The CDR3 DNA reads as TGTGCCAGCAGCCGGGCAGGGACCACCTACGAGCAGTACTTC. This encodes CASSRAGTTYEQYF. V usage is TRBV28 and J usage is TRBJ2-7; tentatively, D is TRBD1 or TRBD2 (5 bases each). Per the germline V gene, CDR1 is MDHEN and CDR2 is SYDVKM. V was shortened by 6 bases and J by 2 bases, with 14 bases between the two germline ends. The length of the CDR3 is 14 residues.

The V call is TRBV27, the J call TRBJ2-7; 7 positions agree with TRBD2. Germline CDR1 MNHEY, CDR2 SMNVEV (reference sequence). The V gene end was trimmed by 7 bases and the J gene end by 3 bases; junction bases not matched to a gene: 9. The CDR3 consists of 14 residues. The chain's CDR3 is CASNKRAGDYEQYF. The CDR3 nucleotides read TGTGCCAGCAATAAGAGGGCGGGGGACTACGAGCAGTACTTC.

V usage is TRBV24-1 and J usage is TRBJ2-2; no definite D call. Germline V gene lookup returns CDR1 KGHDR and CDR2 SFDVKD. Trimming took 1 base from V and 7 from J, leaving 6 bases between them. This CDR3 has 13 amino acids. CDR3 bases: TGTGCCACCAGTGATTTTGGGCACGGGGAGCTGTTTTTT. It specifies CATSDFGHGELFF.

V is TRBV5-8 and J is TRBJ2-7; 7 bases map to TRBD2. CDR1 and CDR2 (germline): SGHTS, YDEGEE. The V and J ends lost 2 bases and 3 bases, in that order; junction bases with no gene match: 2. This CDR3 spans 13 amino acids. The CDR3 region has the DNA TGTGCCAGCAGCTTTGGCGGGAGCTACGAGCAGTACTTC. It codes for CASSFGGSYEQYF.

This chain uses TRBV24-1 with TRBJ2-1; 9 nucleotides agree with TRBD2. The CDR3 length is 11 residues. The V and J ends lost 11 bases and 15 bases, in that order; junction bases with no gene match: 10. Germline lookup yields CDR1 KGHDR and CDR2 SFDVKD. The CDR3 here is CAKKVAGVGFF. Written as DNA, the CDR3 is TGTGCCAAGAAGGTAGCGGGAGTTGGGTTCTTC.

There are a few counts of this clone. This sequence joins TRBV7-3 and TRBJ2-5; possible D gene TRBD1, 6 bases. There are 13 residues in the CDR3. Trimming removed 4 bases from V and 5 bases from J, with 11 bases in between. Germline V gene data show CDR1 as SGHTA and CDR2 as FQGTGA. This chain's CDR3 is CASSSPGEETQYF. In DNA form, the CDR3 reads TGTGCCAGCAGCTCCCCAGGGGAGGAGACCCAGTACTTC.

The rearrangement links TRBV3-1 (or the pseudogene TRBV3-2) to TRBJ1-1; D uncertain. Germline loops: CDR1 LGHDT, CDR2 YNNKEL (reference sequence). The CDR3 is 12 residues long. Trimming cost V 4 bases and J 7 bases, with 10 bases left between them. CDR3: CASSPFGLEAFF. CDR3 in DNA: TGTGCCAGCAGCCCTTTCGGCCTTGAAGCTTTCTTT.

This chain links TRBV3-1 (or the pseudogene TRBV3-2) with TRBJ1-1, with 7 bases fitting TRBD1. Germline CDR1 reads LGHDT; CDR2 reads YNNKEL (reference sequence). The J segment lost 7 bases and the V segment lost 4 bases, leaving 6 bases of the junction unmatched. The CDR3 sequence is 13 residues long. This chain's CDR3 is CASSLRQGVEAFF. The CDR3, as DNA: TGTGCCAGCAGCCTCAGACAGGGAGTTGAAGCTTTCTTT.

This clone was recorded once. The chain links TRBV4-2 to TRBJ1-2; 8 bases line up with TRBD1. The CDR3 sequence is 15 residues long. V was clipped by 1 base and J by 3 bases; unmatched bases: 4. Germline V gene sequence: CDR1 LGHNA, CDR2 YNFKEQ. CDR3 loop: CASSQADRGDYGYTF. The CDR3 DNA reads TGTGCCAGCAGCCAAGCTGACAGGGGAGACTATGGCTACACCTTC.

This sequence joins TRBV6-4 and TRBJ1-2; TRBD1 matches at 7 bases. The junction had 7 bases not matched to a gene; V was cut back by 5 bases and J by 4 bases. Germline V gene data show CDR1 as MRHNA and CDR2 as SNTAGT. CDR3 length: 14 residues. This CDR3 is CASSSGTEPYGYTF. CDR3 coding DNA: TGTGCCAGCAGTTCCGGGACAGAGCCCTATGGCTACACCTTC.